The rows below give T cell receptor beta chains drawn from one sample of a study of OX40 agonist ivuxolimab in advanced cancers. Only in-frame clones appear in the TCRdb table, and some are missing; sequencing was by immunoSEQ multiplex PCR. This sample has roughly 120,000 clones, with 92% found just once. Sequenced here: CD4+ or CD8+ T cells sorted from blood, sampled in a trial of the OX40 agonist ivuxolimab. The receptors originated from an adult with an advanced solid tumor such as melanoma, head and neck, liver or kidney cancer. The CDR3 runs from the conserved cysteine through the conserved F or W. Each record gives: V gene, clone size, J gene, D gene, CDR3 protein, CDR3 DNA. A D gene is named only where the DNA matches it firmly. Not every row has a clone size; where given, it reads once, few, many or a size class.

>TRBV11-1|NA|TRBJ2-3|NA
CASSLVRAQDTQYF
TGTGCCAGCAGCTTAGTCAGGGCCCAAGATACGCAGTATTTT
>TRBV5-1|NA|TRBJ2-1|TRBD2
CASSSTSGRAGTPYNEQFF
TGCGCCAGCAGCTCGACTAGCGGGAGGGCCGGGACCCCCTACAATGAGCAGTTCTTC
>TRBV5-8|NA|TRBJ1-1|NA
CASSLVVASLLNTEAFF
TGTGCCAGCAGCTTGGTGGTAGCCAGCCTATTGAACACTGAAGCTTTCTTT
>TRBV7-3|NA|TRBJ2-1|TRBD1
CASSQDRGSHNEQFF
TGTGCCAGCAGCCAAGACAGGGGGTCCCACAATGAGCAGTTCTTC
>TRBV5-1|NA|TRBJ1-4|TRBD1
CASSVDRGTEKLFF
TGCGCCAGCAGCGTAGACAGGGGAACTGAAAAACTGTTTTTT
>TRBV6-5|NA|TRBJ1-5|TRBD1
CASSPGDSRNQPQHF
TGTGCCAGCAGCCCAGGGGACAGTCGCAATCAGCCCCAGCATTTT
>TRBV5-1|NA|TRBJ1-4|TRBD1
CASSSAGTGGEKLFF
TGCGCCAGCAGTTCCGCCGGGACAGGGGGCGAAAAACTGTTTTTT
>TRBV2|NA|TRBJ2-7|NA
CASNLRDIPYEQYF
TGTGCCAGCAACCTACGGGACATTCCCTACGAGCAGTACTTC
>TRBV28|NA|TRBJ1-5|NA
CASRGLNQPQHF
TGTGCCAGCAGGGGATTAAATCAGCCCCAGCATTTT
>TRBV5-1|NA|TRBJ2-7|TRBD2
CASSGAGTSGRGEQYF
TGCGCCAGCAGCGGAGCCGGGACTAGCGGGAGAGGCGAGCAGTACTTC
>TRBV27|NA|TRBJ1-5|TRBD1
CASSPGTAIVPQHF
TGTGCCAGCAGCCCCGGGACAGCTATTGTGCCCCAGCATTTT
>TRBV27|NA|TRBJ2-3|TRBD1
CASSPGDRGPYSTDTQYF
TGTGCCAGCAGTCCCGGGGACAGGGGGCCATATAGCACAGATACGCAGTATTTT
>TRBV5-1|NA|TRBJ2-2|TRBD1
CASSLARGRAAGELFF
TGCGCCAGCAGCTTGGCCAGGGGGCGCGCGGCCGGGGAGCTGTTTTTT
>TRBV5-1|NA|TRBJ2-7|NA
CASSEGWGDYEQYF
TGCGCCAGCAGCGAGGGGTGGGGGGACTACGAGCAGTACTTC
>TRBV10-3|NA|TRBJ1-2|NA
CAINGGLFGYGYTF
TGTGCCATCAACGGGGGGCTATTTGGGTATGGCTACACCTTC
>TRBV10-3|NA|TRBJ1-4|TRBD1
CAIKGTGEGEKLFF
TGTGCCATCAAGGGCACAGGGGAAGGCGAAAAACTGTTTTTT
>TRBV28|once|TRBJ2-7|NA
CASSLYYEQYF
TGTGCCAGCAGTTTATACTACGAGCAGTACTTC
>TRBV5-8|NA|TRBJ1-2|TRBD1
CASSRGQGRYGYTF
TGTGCCAGCAGCCGGGGACAGGGGCGGTATGGCTACACCTTC
>TRBV5-1|NA|TRBJ1-3|TRBD1
CASKEQGTGNTIYF
TGCGCCAGCAAGGAACAGGGGACTGGAAACACCATATATTTT
>TRBV10-2|NA|TRBJ2-7|NA
CASRLGQTYEQYF
TGCGCCAGCAGGCTAGGACAGACATACGAGCAGTACTTC
>TRBV7-2|NA|TRBJ2-3|NA
CASSLVLGQATDTQYF
TGTGCCAGCAGCTTAGTTCTTGGGCAGGCCACAGATACGCAGTATTTT
>TRBV28|NA|TRBJ1-2|NA
CASSLLYGYTF
TGTGCCAGCAGCCTACTCTATGGCTACACCTTC
>TRBV7-3|NA|TRBJ1-6|TRBD1
CASSLGQGPYNSPLHF
TGTGCCAGCAGCCTCGGACAGGGCCCCTATAATTCACCCCTCCACTTT
>TRBV30|NA|TRBJ2-5|NA
CAWSTGEETQYF
TGTGCCTGGAGTACGGGTGAAGAGACCCAGTACTTC
>TRBV6-5|NA|TRBJ2-7|NA
CASSTGRTYEQYF
TGTGCCAGCAGTACAGGACGGACCTACGAGCAGTACTTC
>TRBV28|NA|TRBJ1-2|NA
CASSHPPLYNIWDGYTF
TGTGCCAGCAGCCACCCTCCCCTCTACAATATATGGGATGGCTACACCTTC